This TCR beta chain was observed in a study of blood T cell repertoires in COVID-19. V shed 9 bases and J 2 bases; nucleotides not matched to a gene: 3. In germline, CDR1 is LNHDA, CDR2 SQIVND (reference sequence). The CDR3 loop spans 12 amino acids. Researchers sorted participants into cohorts using their self-reported clinical history. Cohort 3 donors counted as recovered after two negative PCRs, clearance, or resolved symptoms. Libraries were prepared by immunoSEQ multiplex PCR; TCRdb keeps only in-frame clonotypes and omits some of them. The profile shows roughly 300,000 clones, less than 85% of them singletons.

The origin of this receptor is a woman aged 45-65 years who had recovered from COVID-19. V usage is TRBV19 and J usage is TRBJ1-1; TRBD1 agrees at 7 bases. Input material: PBMCs or T cells enriched from blood (not recorded which). The CDR3 region is CASGQVNTEAFF. CDR3 bases: TGTGCCAGCGGACAGGTAAACACTGAAGCTTTCTTT.